The next 11 T cell receptor beta chains were all read from a single sample in a study of Ad26.COV2.S vaccination and SARS-CoV-2 variants. Assay: immunoSEQ multiplex PCR; the TCRdb copy retains only in-frame clones and omits some. The table has roughly 350,000 clones, 75% to 90% seen once. The treatment: roughly 20 received Ad26.COV2.S at low or high dose, single or two shots; 5 received placebo; per-sample allocation not given. Sampling occurred on day 63 after the first vaccine or placebo injection. The sequencing here drew on peripheral blood, taken in a trial of Ad26.COV2.S vaccine versus placebo. Receptor source: a person aged 18-60 years who received the Ad26.COV2.S COVID-19 vaccine or a placebo.

V usage is TRBV5-1 and J usage is TRBJ2-1; 15 bases align to TRBD2. Unmatched junction bases numbered 3, after V lost 2 bases and J lost 0 bases. The CDR3 contains 18 residues. CDR1 is SGHRS, CDR2 YFSETQ, per germline. Written as DNA, the CDR3 is TGCGCCAGCAGCTTTGGACTAGCGGGAGGGAGCTCCTACAATGAGCAGTTCTTC. The encoded protein is CASSFGLAGGSSYNEQFF.

This clone was counted once. Other DNA sequences in this sample translate to the same CDR3. The J gene is TRBJ1-2, the V gene TRBV6-5; possible D gene TRBD1, 6 bases. V was clipped by 6 bases and J by 8 bases, with 13 bases between them. The CDR3 contains 12 residues. In germline, CDR1 is MNHEY, CDR2 SVGAGI. The CDR3 region is CASRTGESGYTF. DNA of the CDR3: TGTGCCAGCAGGACAGGTGAAAGCGGCTACACCTTC.

This chain uses TRBV3-1 (or the pseudogene TRBV3-2) with TRBJ2-7; a possible D gene is TRBD2 (6 bases). The CDR3 has 14 amino acids. Germline V gene sequence: CDR1 LGHDT, CDR2 YNNKEL (reference sequence). Trimming took 1 base from V and 7 from J, leaving 14 bases between them. The CDR3 here is CASSQVEGLGEQYF. The CDR3 region has the DNA TGTGCCAGCAGCCAAGTGGAGGGCCTTGGGGAGCAGTACTTC.

The chain has TRBV27 and TRBJ2-7, with a possible D match to TRBD2 (6 bases). Trimming took 5 bases from V and 3 from J, leaving 11 bases between them. Germline loops: CDR1 MNHEY, CDR2 SMNVEV (reference sequence). The CDR3 has 13 residues. CDR3 residues: CASSPGTGYEQYF. DNA of the CDR3: TGTGCCAGCAGTCCCGGGACTGGCTACGAGCAGTACTTC.

The J gene is TRBJ1-2, the V gene TRBV29-1; D remains ambiguous. The CDR3 is made up of 11 amino acids. V lost 6 bases and J 2 bases, leaving 7 bases between the germline ends. Looked up from germline, CDR1 is SQVTM and CDR2 is ANQGSEA. The CDR3 reads CSVPGNYGYTF. The CDR3, as DNA: TGCAGCGTACCGGGAAACTATGGCTACACCTTC.

The genes are TRBV11-2 and TRBJ1-2; the match to TRBD1 covers 7 bases. The CDR3 is 13 residues long. V was pared by 5 bases and J by 8 bases, with 8 bases of the junction left unmatched. In germline, CDR1 is SGHAT, CDR2 FQNNGV. CDR3 in amino acids: CASSRDRARGYTF. CDR3 sequence (DNA): TGTGCCAGCAGCAGAGACAGGGCGAGAGGCTACACCTTC.

This clone was observed a handful of times. This sequence joins TRBV6-5 and TRBJ1-4; D gene ambiguous. V gave up 8 bases and J gave up 5 bases, with 12 bases separating them. The length of the CDR3 is 13 residues. Looked up from germline, CDR1 is MNHEY and CDR2 is SVGAGI. The CDR3 nucleotides are TGTGCCAGCCTTAGCGTCTTCAATGAAAAACTGTTTTTT. Translation: CASLSVFNEKLFF.

The chain combines TRBV7-9 with TRBJ2-1; D gene unclear. This CDR3 has 12 amino acids. The V end lost 2 bases, the J end lost 7 bases, and 6 bases lay between the germline ends. Germline V gives CDR1 SEHNR, CDR2 FQNEAQ (reference sequence). The CDR3 coding sequence is TGTGCCAGCAGCTTAAGTAGGAATGAGCAGTTCTTC. It encodes CASSLSRNEQFF. Looking up the rest from reference TRBV7-9 and TRBJ2-1 gives the full variable domain: DTGVSQNPRHKITKRGQNVTFRCDPISEHNRLYWYRQTLGQGPEFLTYFQNEAQLEKSRLLSDRFSAERPKGSFSTLEIQRTEQGDSAMYLCASSLSRNEQFFGPGTRLTVL.

The sample holds a few counts of this clone. The V call is TRBV7-3, the J call TRBJ2-1; a possible D gene is TRBD1 (5 bases). CDR3 length equals 14 residues. CDR1 SGHTA and CDR2 FQGTGA come from the germline V gene. The ends were cut back, 3 bases at V and 6 bases at J, with 12 bases in the middle. In nucleotides, the CDR3 is TGTGCCAGCAGCTTGGATTCAGGGTTCAATGAGCAGTTCTTC. Translation: CASSLDSGFNEQFF.

The chain links TRBV2 to TRBJ1-5; D gene uncertain. CDR1 is SNHLY and CDR2 is FYNNEI in the germline V gene. The CDR3 contains 14 residues. Trimming left V 4 bases short and J 0 bases short, with 7 bases between. DNA for the CDR3: TGTGCCAGCAGTGTGGAGTATAGCAATCAGCCCCAGCATTTT. The encoded protein is CASSVEYSNQPQHF.

This chain links TRBV21-1 with TRBJ2-1; TRBD2 reflects the table's D call only, with no check against the DNA. TRBV21-1 is flagged as a pseudogene. This CDR3 has 18 amino acids. The CDR3 reads CASSKDRKGLAGRVSQFF. CDR3 in DNA: TGTGCCAGCAGCAAAGACAGAAAGGGACTAGCGGGAAGGGTAAGTCAGTTCTTC.